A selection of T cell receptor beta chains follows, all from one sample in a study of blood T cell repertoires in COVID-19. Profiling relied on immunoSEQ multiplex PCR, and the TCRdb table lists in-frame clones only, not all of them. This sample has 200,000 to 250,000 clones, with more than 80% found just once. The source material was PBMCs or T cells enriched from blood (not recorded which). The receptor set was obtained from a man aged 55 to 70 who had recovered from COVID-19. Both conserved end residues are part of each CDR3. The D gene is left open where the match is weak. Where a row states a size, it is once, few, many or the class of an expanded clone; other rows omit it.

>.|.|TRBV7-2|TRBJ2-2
CASSQGNTGKTGELFF
TGTGCCAGCAGCCAGGGGAACACCGGGAAGACCGGGGAGCTGTTTTTT
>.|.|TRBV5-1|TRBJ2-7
CASSPFQGSNEQYF
TGCGCCAGCAGCCCCTTCCAGGGCTCCAACGAGCAGTACTTC
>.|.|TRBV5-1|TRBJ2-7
CASSLGDLREQYF
TGCGCCAGCAGCCTGGGGGACTTGAGGGAGCAGTACTTC
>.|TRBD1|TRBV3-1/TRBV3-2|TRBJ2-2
CASSPGTGRGELFF
TGTGCCAGCAGCCCCGGGACAGGGCGCGGGGAGCTGTTTTTT
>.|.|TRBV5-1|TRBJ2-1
CASSLAQGGDYNEQFF
TGCGCCAGCAGCTTGGCGCAGGGTGGCGACTACAATGAGCAGTTCTTC
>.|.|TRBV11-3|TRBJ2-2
CASSLDGNRANTGELFF
TGTGCCAGCAGCTTAGATGGGAACAGGGCTAACACCGGGGAGCTGTTTTTT
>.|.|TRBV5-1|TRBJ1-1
CASSGGGENTEAFF
TGCGCCAGCAGCGGCGGAGGGGAAAACACTGAAGCTTTCTTT
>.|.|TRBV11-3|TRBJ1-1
CASSLAVGRGEAFF
TGTGCCAGCAGCTTAGCCGTAGGACGGGGTGAAGCTTTCTTT
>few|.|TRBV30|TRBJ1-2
CAWSVEQNYGYTF
TGTGCCTGGAGTGTCGAACAGAACTATGGCTACACCTTC
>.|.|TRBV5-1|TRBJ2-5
CASSLAAGEGPETQYF
TGCGCCAGCAGCTTGGCGGCAGGGGAGGGACCAGAGACCCAGTACTTC
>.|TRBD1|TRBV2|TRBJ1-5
CASRGTASNQPQHF
TGTGCCAGCAGAGGGACAGCTAGCAATCAGCCCCAGCATTTT
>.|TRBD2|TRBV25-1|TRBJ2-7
CARGGLDEQYF
TGTGCCAGGGGGGGGTTGGACGAGCAGTACTTC
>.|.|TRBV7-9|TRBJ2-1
CASSSRTNHLNNEQFF
TGTGCCAGCAGCTCCCGGACAAATCACTTAAACAATGAGCAGTTCTTC
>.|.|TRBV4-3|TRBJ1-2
CASSQDGLRGYTF
TGCGCCAGCAGCCAAGATGGGCTACGGGGCTACACCTTC
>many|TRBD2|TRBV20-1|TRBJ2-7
CSASGGLGLAGLDEQYF
TGCAGTGCTAGTGGGGGGTTAGGACTAGCCGGGCTTGACGAGCAGTACTTC
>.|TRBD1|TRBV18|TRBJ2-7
CASSSTGDEQYF
TGTGCCAGCTCAAGCACAGGGGACGAGCAGTACTTC
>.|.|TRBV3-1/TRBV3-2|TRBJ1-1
CASTQYRGNTEAFF
TGTGCCAGCACCCAGTACCGGGGGAACACTGAAGCTTTCTTT
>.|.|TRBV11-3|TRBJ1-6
CASSLGGSPLHF
TGTGCCAGCAGCTTAGGAGGGTCACCCCTCCACTTT
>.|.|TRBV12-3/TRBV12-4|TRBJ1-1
CASSLKGGTEAFF
TGTGCCAGCAGTTTAAAGGGAGGCACTGAAGCTTTCTTT
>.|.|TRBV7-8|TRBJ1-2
CASSLDSRDYTF
TGTGCCAGCAGCTTGGACAGCAGGGACTACACCTTC
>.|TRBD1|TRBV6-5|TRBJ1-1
CASSFTGGKGTEAFF
TGTGCCAGCAGTTTCACAGGGGGCAAAGGCACTGAAGCTTTCTTT
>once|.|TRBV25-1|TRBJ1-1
CASSESNGNTEAFF
TGTGCCAGCAGTGAATCCAACGGGAACACTGAAGCTTTCTTT
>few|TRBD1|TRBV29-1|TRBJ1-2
CSAGTGEYTF
TGCAGCGCTGGGACAGGGGAGTACACCTTC
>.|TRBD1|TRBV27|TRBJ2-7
CASRPLSGTGDEQYF
TGTGCCAGCAGGCCCCTTTCCGGGACAGGGGACGAGCAGTACTTC
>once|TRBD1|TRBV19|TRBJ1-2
CASSIVQGDGGYTF
TGTGCCAGTAGTATAGTACAGGGGGATGGAGGCTACACCTTC
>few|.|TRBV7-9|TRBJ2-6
CASSSRQVTSGANVLTF
TGTGCCAGCAGTTCCCGACAGGTGACCTCTGGGGCCAACGTCCTGACTTTC